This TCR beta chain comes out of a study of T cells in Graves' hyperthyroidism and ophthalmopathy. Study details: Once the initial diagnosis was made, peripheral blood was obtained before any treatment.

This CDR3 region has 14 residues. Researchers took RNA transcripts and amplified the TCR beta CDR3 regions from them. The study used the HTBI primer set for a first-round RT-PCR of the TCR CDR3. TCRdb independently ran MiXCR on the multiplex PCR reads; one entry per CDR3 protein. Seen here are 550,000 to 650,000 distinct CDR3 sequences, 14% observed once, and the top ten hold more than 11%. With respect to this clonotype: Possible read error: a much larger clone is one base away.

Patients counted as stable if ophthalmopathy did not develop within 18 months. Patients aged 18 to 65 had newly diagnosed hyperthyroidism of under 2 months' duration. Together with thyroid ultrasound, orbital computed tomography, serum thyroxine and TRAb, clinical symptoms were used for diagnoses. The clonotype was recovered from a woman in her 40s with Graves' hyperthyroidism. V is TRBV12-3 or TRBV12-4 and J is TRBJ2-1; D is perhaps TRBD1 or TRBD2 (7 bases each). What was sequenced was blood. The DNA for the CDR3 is TGTGCCAACAGTTTAGGTCAGGGGGGGGGGGAGCAGTTCTTC. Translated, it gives CANSLGQGGGEQFF.